This T cell receptor (beta chain) was documented in a study of CD8 T cells in seronegative destructive rheumatoid arthritis (dated by TCRdb to the early 2020s). Describing the broader study: At the time of sampling, most of the eight CND-RA patients were on biological drugs. Peripheral CD8+ TCRbeta repertoires of CCP-negative destructive rheumatoid arthritis (CND-RA) patients were compared with newly diagnosed seropositive RA, seronegative RA and healthy controls. The seropositive RA, seronegative RA and healthy control comparison cohorts were taken from a previously published TCRbeta dataset and were not newly sequenced. The investigation overall reported the following: The study acknowledged the small size of the CND-RA cohort as a limitation. Without diagnostic samples, TCR repertoire differences may partly reflect poor disease control over the years rather than being present at onset. A distinct set of enriched public clonotypes appeared to be carried by CND-RA patients, and this finding was interpreted by the authors as support for a separate disease subset. More CMV-reactive and fewer influenza A-reactive CD8+ TCRbeta sequences were observed in CND-RA repertoires than in controls and other RA subtypes. Across the roughly 120,000 clonotypes tested, no public clonotype enrichment survived Benjamini-Hochberg correction. With age adjusted for, CD8+ TCRbeta repertoires in CND-RA patients appeared less diverse and more clonal than repertoires in other RA subtypes.

From the germline V gene, CDR1 is SGDLS and CDR2 is YYNGEE. The CDR3 sequence holds 15 residues, the cysteine and phenylalanine included. Kept here is only the CDR3 DNA, which spans 45 bases and is read in frame from base 1. Trimming accounts for 3 bases at V and 5 bases at J, while the number of junction bases matched to no gene is 10. CND-RA patients tested negative on the clinical CCP2 antibody test, and even with active therapy their joint destruction kept progressing. Every CND-RA patient had failed conventional anti-rheumatic therapy and showed typical joint destruction in the wrists and ankles. CND-RA patients were sampled not at diagnosis but after long disease histories, which in several cases spanned decades. About 50 millilitres of EDTA-anticoagulated peripheral blood were drawn from each patient. Peripheral blood mononuclear cells were isolated by Ficoll-Paque PLUS density gradient separation. AutoMACS magnetic bead positive selection was used to isolate CD8+ cells from fresh or cryopreserved PBMCs, and purity was verified by flow cytometry. Nucleospin Tissue or Tissue XS kits were used for genomic DNA extraction, and quantification was performed on a Qubit 2.0 fluorometer.

As for this clone: The antigen it recognizes is unknown. No base qualities exist here, and no much larger clone lies one base off it.

TCRbeta sequencing used genomic DNA from CD8+ cells, following the manufacturer's instructions. The immunoSEQ assay was used for TCRbeta sequencing, which was carried out at a genomics technology centre in Finland. As for the original processing: The clonotype tables produced by the immunoSEQ preprocessing pipeline were converted into VDJtools format, and any non-productive clonotypes were filtered out. Samples with fewer than 10,000 reads were excluded, the remaining samples were subsampled to 10,000 reads, and most of the eight CND-RA samples met this threshold. The VDJtools CalcDiversityStats function was applied to data subsampled to 10,000 reads to calculate Shannon-Wiener, Simpson and clonality indices. Non-singleton TCRbeta clonotypes were hard-matched, with no mismatches allowed, against VDJdb to infer antigen specificity. Clusters with potentially shared antigen targets were formed by grouping CDR3 sequences that differed by one amino acid (Hamming distance 1). Public clonotypes were tested for group enrichment with one-sided Fisher's exact tests after resampling groups to six samples, repeated ten times. TCRdb limited this immuneACCESS table to in-frame rearrangements with V and J called. A share of clones is missing; checked studies link under half to unresolved V genes, and the rest is unexplained. That table gives V, J and clone size, and the DNA gave D and trimming. This sample has under 15,000 clones in its table, and around 86% of those were observed once. In total, the top ten clones hold about a quarter of the sample.

The sequenced sample was CD8+ T cells from blood. Rearrangement joined TRBV9 to TRBJ2-5, and 7 bases in between align with TRBD2. The TCR comes from a woman aged 25 to 55 with seronegative destructive rheumatoid arthritis. CDR3 sequence: CASSGGGGGLETQYF. The DNA is as follows: TGTGCCAGCAGCGGCGGGGGAGGAGGGCTCGAGACCCAGTACTTC.